The rows below give T cell receptor beta chains drawn from one sample of a study of technical replicates of blood from several donors. Here immunoSEQ multiplex PCR was the method, and the copy in TCRdb shows in-frame clones only, minus some. The sample holds 85,000 to 100,000 clones, 85% to 95% seen once. Sequencing was performed on T cells isolated from PBMCs. The receptors here all came from a human donor in good health. CDR3s include the opening cysteine and the closing phenylalanine or tryptophan. The order of the fields is CDR3 DNA, CDR3 protein, D gene, V gene, J gene, clone size. D genes are given only for firm matches. Only part of the rows carry a size: once, few, many, or a class if the clone is expanded.

DNA: TGCGCCAGCAGCCCTTCCGGGACAGGGCCGTACGAGCAGTACTTC; CDR3: CASSPSGTGPYEQYF; D: TRBD1; V: TRBV4-1; J: TRBJ2-7; size: NA
DNA: TGTGCCACCAGCAGGGCGGGACAGGGGGCTTCCTACAATGAGCAGTTCTTC; CDR3: CATSRAGQGASYNEQFF; D: TRBD1; V: TRBV15; J: TRBJ2-1; size: NA
DNA: TGTGCCAGCAGCGTCGGACAGGGCAACTACAATGAGCAGTTCTTC; CDR3: CASSVGQGNYNEQFF; D: TRBD1; V: TRBV7-8; J: TRBJ2-1; size: NA
DNA: TGTGCCAGCAGGGGTCTGGGCTGGGAGCAGTACTTC; CDR3: CASRGLGWEQYF; D: NA; V: TRBV27; J: TRBJ2-7; size: NA
DNA: TGTGCCAGCAGGTTGAGCAGCGGGAGCTCCTACAATGAGCAGTTCTTC; CDR3: CASRLSSGSSYNEQFF; D: TRBD2; V: TRBV27; J: TRBJ2-1; size: NA
DNA: TGTGCCAGCAGCCCTTTCGGGGGCCTAGCGGGAGACTACAATGAGCAGTTCTTC; CDR3: CASSPFGGLAGDYNEQFF; D: TRBD2; V: TRBV4-2; J: TRBJ2-1; size: NA
DNA: TGTGCCTGGAGGGGGCTCAGTGGAAACACCATATATTTT; CDR3: CAWRGLSGNTIYF; D: NA; V: TRBV30; J: TRBJ1-3; size: once
DNA: TGTGCCAGCAGCGTATCTTGGGGACAGGGTAATTCACCCCTCCACTTT; CDR3: CASSVSWGQGNSPLHF; D: TRBD1; V: TRBV9; J: TRBJ1-6; size: NA
DNA: TGCGCCAGCAGTCCAGCCACAGGGGACGAGCAGTACTTC; CDR3: CASSPATGDEQYF; D: TRBD1; V: TRBV5-1; J: TRBJ2-7; size: NA
DNA: TGTGCCAGCAGTGAGATTGGACCCCCCGGGGAGTACTTC; CDR3: CASSEIGPPGEYF; D: NA; V: TRBV6-1; J: TRBJ2-7; size: once
DNA: TGTGCCATCATGGCGGGGGGGGACTACGAGCAGTACTTC; CDR3: CAIMAGGDYEQYF; D: TRBD2; V: TRBV10-3; J: TRBJ2-7; size: NA
DNA: TGTGCCAGCAGTGGGGACATGGGCAATCAGCCCCAGCATTTT; CDR3: CASSGDMGNQPQHF; D: NA; V: TRBV28; J: TRBJ1-5; size: NA
DNA: TGCGCCAGCAGCTGGCCAGGGGCAGATACGCAGTATTTT; CDR3: CASSWPGADTQYF; D: NA; V: TRBV4-1; J: TRBJ2-3; size: NA
DNA: TGCAGCGACCAGACTAGCGGGAGTTTCTATGAGCAGTTCTTC; CDR3: CSDQTSGSFYEQFF; D: TRBD2; V: TRBV29-1; J: TRBJ2-1; size: NA
DNA: TGTGCCAGCAGTGGTAGGGGGGGAGAGACCCAGTACTTC; CDR3: CASSGRGGETQYF; D: NA; V: TRBV2; J: TRBJ2-5; size: NA
DNA: TGCGCCAGCAGCCCCATGACAGGGTACCCTGAAGCTTTCTTT; CDR3: CASSPMTGYPEAFF; D: TRBD1; V: TRBV5-1; J: TRBJ1-1; size: NA